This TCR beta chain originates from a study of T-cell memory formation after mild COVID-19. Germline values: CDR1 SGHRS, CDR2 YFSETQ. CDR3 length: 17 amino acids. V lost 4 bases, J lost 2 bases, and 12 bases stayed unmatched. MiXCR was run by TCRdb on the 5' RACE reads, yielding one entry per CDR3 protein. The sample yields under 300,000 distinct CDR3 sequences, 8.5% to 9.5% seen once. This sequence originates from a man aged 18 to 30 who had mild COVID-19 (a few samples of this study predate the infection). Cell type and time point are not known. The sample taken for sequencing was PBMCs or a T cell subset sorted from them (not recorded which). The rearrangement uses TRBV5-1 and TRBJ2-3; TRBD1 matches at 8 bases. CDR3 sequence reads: CASSGRTGPLSTDTQYF. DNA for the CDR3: TGCGCCAGCAGCGGAAGGACAGGGCCCCTTTCCACAGATACGCAGTATTTT.